These T cell receptor beta chains were read from a single sample in a study of metastatic and nonmetastatic thyroid tumors. TCRdb redid the clone calls on the PCR reads using MiXCR. The sample has fewer than 40,000 clones, around 31% seen once. The sample comprised tumor tissue. These receptors were collected from a female donor with papillary thyroid cancer or a benign thyroid nodule (not recorded which). Some clones in this sample may be carry-over from other donors' samples. Both conserved end residues are part of each CDR3. The D gene is left open where the match is weak. Only some rows state a clone size, as once, few, many or a class for expanded clones.

once | TRBD1 | TRBJ1-5 | TRBV5-1 | TGCGCCAGCAGCCGAACAGGGGCTCAGCCCCAGCATTTT | CASSRTGAQPQHF
- | TRBD1 | TRBJ2-2 | TRBV5-1 | TGCGCCAGCAGCTCGACAGGGTTGCACACCGGGGAGCTGTTTTTT | CASSSTGLHTGELFF
- | TRBD1 | TRBJ1-2 | TRBV6-1 | TGTGCCAGCCGAGGGGACAGGTATTCCGGCTACACCTTC | CASRGDRYSGYTF
- | - | TRBJ1-2 | TRBV20-1 | TGCAGTGCTAGGCCGGGACAAAACTATGGCTACACCTTC | CSARPGQNYGYTF
- | TRBD2 | TRBJ2-3 | TRBV24-1 | TGTGCCACCAGTGATCCCACTAGCGGGAGATCAGATACGCAGTATTTT | CATSDPTSGRSDTQYF
few | - | TRBJ1-6 | TRBV6-5 | TGTGCCAGCAGTTACTCGCCGAGCTCCTATAATTCACCCCTCCACTTT | CASSYSPSSYNSPLHF
- | TRBD2 | TRBJ2-1 | TRBV20-1 | TGCAGTGCTAGAGAAGTAGGGGAGGGTTCCTACAATGAGCAGTTCTTC | CSAREVGEGSYNEQFF
few | TRBD1 | TRBJ1-2 | TRBV5-1 | TGCGCCAGCAGATCGGACAGGGTTAGTGGCTACACCTTC | CASRSDRVSGYTF
large | - | TRBJ1-5 | TRBV5-1 | TGCGCCAGCAGCTTGACCGGCCAGGGGAATCAGCCCCAGCATTTT | CASSLTGQGNQPQHF
- | - | TRBJ1-5 | TRBV12-3/TRBV12-4 | TGTGCCAGCAGTTTAACGGGAAATCAGCCCCAGCATTTT | CASSLTGNQPQHF
- | - | TRBJ1-1 | TRBV6-1 | TGTGCCAGCACTCGACACAACACTGAAGCTTTCTTT | CASTRHNTEAFF
- | - | TRBJ2-1 | TRBV27 | TGTGCCAGCAGTTCTCTACCTTTCCAGGCTGCGACACAGTTCTTC | CASSSLPFQAATQFF
- | - | TRBJ1-1 | TRBV7-9 | TGTGCCAGCAGCCCTCGAACCCTGGGGGAAGCTTTCTTT | CASSPRTLGEAFF
- | - | TRBJ1-1 | TRBV20-1 | TGCAGTGCTGAACAGGGTGTCTTGACTGAAGCTTTCTTT | CSAEQGVLTEAFF
few | TRBD1 | TRBJ2-5 | TRBV10-2 | TGCGCCAGCAGCTGGACAGGGCAAGAGACCCAGTACTTC | CASSWTGQETQYF
few | - | TRBJ2-7 | TRBV6-1 | TGTGCCAGCAGTGAACTCAGGACCTCCTACGAGCAGTACTTC | CASSELRTSYEQYF
- | - | TRBJ1-1 | TRBV20-1 | TGCAGTGCTAGCTTGCCTCCTATGAACACTGAAGCTTTCTTT | CSASLPPMNTEAFF
few | - | TRBJ1-5 | TRBV12-3/TRBV12-4 | TGTGCCAGCAGTTTGGTAAGCACGGATCAGCCCCAGCATTTT | CASSLVSTDQPQHF
- | - | TRBJ1-5 | TRBV19 | TGTGCCAGTGCCCAGGACGGAGGCAATCAGCCCCAGCATTTT | CASAQDGGNQPQHF
few | - | TRBJ2-7 | TRBV6-1 | TGTGCCAGCAGACCTCCGGGACAAGGTTACGAGCAGTACTTC | CASRPPGQGYEQYF
- | - | TRBJ2-7 | TRBV5-1 | TGCGCCAGCAGCGGTGACTACGAGCAGTACTTC | CASSGDYEQYF
- | - | TRBJ2-1 | TRBV6-2/TRBV6-3 | TGTGCCAGCAGCCGAACTTCAACTAGAGCGATCTACAATGAGCAGTTCTTC | CASSRTSTRAIYNEQFF
- | - | TRBJ2-7 | TRBV28 | TGTGCCAGCAGTTTAGGGCTCCCGAGCGGCGAGCAGTACTTC | CASSLGLPSGEQYF
few | TRBD2 | TRBJ2-3 | TRBV19 | TGTGCCAGTGGCGTAGCGGGAGTGGGGGATACGCAGTATTTT | CASGVAGVGDTQYF
few | - | TRBJ1-2 | TRBV6-5 | TGTGCCAGCAGTTACTCGAGGGGCAGGACGTGGTACACCTTC | CASSYSRGRTWYTF
- | TRBD1 | TRBJ2-3 | TRBV20-1 | TGCAGTGCTGGACAGGGGCTTGGAAATACGCAGTATTTT | CSAGQGLGNTQYF
many | TRBD2 | TRBJ2-1 | TRBV6-4 | TGTGCCAGCAGTGACTCCCCGGGGGGTTCAAATGAGCAGTTCTTC | CASSDSPGGSNEQFF
- | - | TRBJ1-2 | TRBV20-1 | TGCAGTGCTCCCCCCAGGGTGCAAGTTAACTATGGCTACACCTTC | CSAPPRVQVNYGYTF
- | TRBD2 | TRBJ2-1 | TRBV9 | TGTGCCAGCAGCGTAACGGGGGGAGCCGACCATGAGCAGTTCTTC | CASSVTGGADHEQFF
few | - | TRBJ2-3 | TRBV24-1 | TGTGCCACCAGTGATTTACCCCAGGGAGGTTCAGATACGCAGTATTTT | CATSDLPQGGSDTQYF
- | - | TRBJ2-5 | TRBV6-1 | TGTGCCAGCAGTTCTGGGGAGTCCCGGACCCAGTACTTC | CASSSGESRTQYF
- | TRBD1 | TRBJ1-2 | TRBV13 | TGTGCCAGCAGCTTCCGACAGGGGGGCCATGGCTACACCTTC | CASSFRQGGHGYTF
few | - | TRBJ1-6 | TRBV4-3 | TGCGCCAGCAGCCAAGATTATTACGGGAATTCACCCCTCCACTTT | CASSQDYYGNSPLHF
- | TRBD2 | TRBJ2-7 | TRBV7-2 | TGTGCCAGCAGCTTACTAGCGGGAGTCGAGCAGTACTTC | CASSLLAGVEQYF
- | - | TRBJ2-3 | TRBV5-4 | TGTGCCAGCAGCTTGGTAGGACTCGGCACAGATACGCAGTATTTT | CASSLVGLGTDTQYF
once | TRBD1 | TRBJ2-7 | TRBV7-8 | TGTGCCAGCAGCCGCCAGCTGGGACAGCACTCCTACGAGCAGTACTTC | CASSRQLGQHSYEQYF
few | - | TRBJ1-2 | TRBV28 | TGTGCCAGCAGTTTTAGCGCCGTGGGGCAGGATGGCTACACCTTC | CASSFSAVGQDGYTF
few | - | TRBJ2-7 | TRBV6-1 | TGTGCCAGCAGTCTGCCCGCACTAGGCGAGCAGTACTTC | CASSLPALGEQYF
many | - | TRBJ1-2 | TRBV15 | TGTGCCACCAGCAGAGACAGTAACTATGGCTACACCTTC | CATSRDSNYGYTF
few | - | TRBJ2-7 | TRBV30 | TGTGCCTGCTTCCTCCCACCGCTTGAGCAGTACTTC | CACFLPPLEQYF
- | TRBD1 | TRBJ1-4 | TRBV7-9 | TGTGCCAGCAGCTCAGGACAGGGGGAAAAACTGTTTTTT | CASSSGQGEKLFF
few | - | TRBJ2-1 | TRBV6-2/TRBV6-3 | TGTGCCAGCAGTACCCGTATCAGTGAGCAGTTCTTC | CASSTRISEQFF
- | TRBD1 | TRBJ1-5 | TRBV18 | TGTGCCAGCTCACCCGGCACAGGGGATCAGCCCCAGCATTTT | CASSPGTGDQPQHF
few | TRBD2 | TRBJ2-3 | TRBV25-1 | TGTGCCAGCAGTAACCCCCGGGGGGGTACAGATACGCAGTATTTT | CASSNPRGGTDTQYF